This is a list of T cell receptor beta chains from one sample in a study of T-cell memory formation after mild COVID-19. TCRdb re-called the 5' RACE reads with MiXCR, one entry per CDR3 protein. The data show about 280,000 distinct CDR3 sequences, under 8.5% seen once. The sample was PBMCs or a T cell subset sorted from them (not recorded which). All receptors derive from a man between 18 and 35 years old who had mild COVID-19 (a few samples of this study predate the infection). Cell type and time point are not known. The CDR3 runs from the conserved cysteine through the conserved F or W. Fields, in order: V gene, J gene, clone size, D gene, CDR3 protein, CDR3 DNA. D genes are given only for firm matches. Where a row states a size, it is once, few, many or the class of an expanded clone; other rows omit it.

v_call: TRBV5-5
j_call: TRBJ2-5
clone_size: .
d_call: TRBD1
cdr3_aa: CASSFEGAQETQYF
cdr3_nt: TGTGCCAGCAGCTTTGAGGGGGCCCAAGAGACCCAGTACTTC

v_call: TRBV24-1
j_call: TRBJ2-7
clone_size: many
d_call: .
cdr3_aa: CATLRPLYEQYF
cdr3_nt: TGTGCCACCCTGCGGCCGCTCTACGAGCAGTACTTC

v_call: TRBV7-9
j_call: TRBJ2-2
clone_size: few
d_call: TRBD2
cdr3_aa: CASSPLAGGSGELFF
cdr3_nt: TGTGCCAGCAGCCCCCTAGCGGGGGGGAGCGGGGAGCTGTTTTTT

v_call: TRBV7-3
j_call: TRBJ2-3
clone_size: .
d_call: .
cdr3_aa: CASSLTQGTSYTQYF
cdr3_nt: TGTGCCAGCAGCTTAACCCAGGGAACCTCCTATACGCAGTATTTT

v_call: TRBV20-1
j_call: TRBJ2-3
clone_size: few
d_call: TRBD2
cdr3_aa: CSAPPGASGGADTQYF
cdr3_nt: TGCAGTGCTCCCCCTGGGGCTAGCGGGGGGGCAGATACGCAGTATTTT

v_call: TRBV15
j_call: TRBJ1-2
clone_size: few
d_call: .
cdr3_aa: CATSRDKGGGYGYTF
cdr3_nt: TGTGCCACCAGCAGAGATAAGGGGGGCGGCTATGGCTACACCTTC

v_call: TRBV3-1
j_call: TRBJ2-2
clone_size: few
d_call: .
cdr3_aa: CASSQWGRFTGELFF
cdr3_nt: TGTGCCAGCAGCCAATGGGGGCGGTTCACCGGGGAGCTGTTTTTT

v_call: TRBV18
j_call: TRBJ2-1
clone_size: once
d_call: .
cdr3_aa: CASSRESSYNEQFF
cdr3_nt: TGTGCCAGCTCACGTGAATCCTCCTACAATGAGCAGTTCTTC

v_call: TRBV5-5
j_call: TRBJ2-1
clone_size: many
d_call: .
cdr3_aa: CASGRNEQFF
cdr3_nt: TGTGCCTCGGGCAGGAATGAGCAGTTCTTC

v_call: TRBV20-1
j_call: TRBJ2-1
clone_size: few
d_call: TRBD2
cdr3_aa: CSAAGTAVLAGGYRYNEQFF
cdr3_nt: TGCAGTGCTGCCGGGACCGCGGTTCTAGCGGGGGGATACCGCTACAATGAGCAGTTCTTC

v_call: TRBV29-1
j_call: TRBJ1-2
clone_size: many
d_call: TRBD1
cdr3_aa: CSVVAGQGSRYTF
cdr3_nt: TGCAGCGTTGTCGCGGGACAGGGGTCGCGCTACACCTTC

v_call: TRBV7-2
j_call: TRBJ2-5
clone_size: many
d_call: .
cdr3_aa: CASSLAGMETQYF
cdr3_nt: TGTGCCAGCAGCTTAGCGGGTATGGAGACCCAGTACTTC

v_call: TRBV7-9
j_call: TRBJ1-4
clone_size: .
d_call: TRBD1
cdr3_aa: CASSLGGPEEKLFF
cdr3_nt: TGTGCCAGCAGCCTAGGGGGCCCCGAAGAAAAACTGTTTTTT

v_call: TRBV4-1
j_call: TRBJ1-5
clone_size: many
d_call: .
cdr3_aa: CASSQTRGLSNQPQHF
cdr3_nt: TGCGCCAGCAGCCAAACCAGGGGACTGAGCAATCAGCCCCAGCATTTT

v_call: TRBV27
j_call: TRBJ2-3
clone_size: many
d_call: TRBD1
cdr3_aa: CASSLWSARGQVISDTQYF
cdr3_nt: TGTGCCAGCAGTTTATGGTCGGCTCGGGGACAGGTTATTTCAGATACGCAGTATTTT

v_call: TRBV18
j_call: TRBJ1-1
clone_size: .
d_call: .
cdr3_aa: CASSPRTDLNTEAFF
cdr3_nt: TGTGCCAGCTCACCTCGGACAGACTTGAACACTGAAGCTTTCTTT

v_call: TRBV11-2
j_call: TRBJ1-6
clone_size: .
d_call: .
cdr3_aa: CASSLQAEYNSPLHF
cdr3_nt: TGTGCCAGCAGCTTACAGGCGGAATATAATTCACCCCTCCACTTT

v_call: TRBV20-1
j_call: TRBJ2-5
clone_size: .
d_call: .
cdr3_aa: CSAPATGGGETQYF
cdr3_nt: TGCAGTGCTCCCGCCACAGGTGGTGGGGAGACCCAGTACTTC

v_call: TRBV12-3/TRBV12-4
j_call: TRBJ1-1
clone_size: .
d_call: .
cdr3_aa: CASTRRVEMNTEAFF
cdr3_nt: TGTGCCAGCACCAGGAGGGTCGAAATGAACACTGAAGCTTTCTTT

v_call: TRBV5-1
j_call: TRBJ2-5
clone_size: many
d_call: TRBD2
cdr3_aa: CASSPTSGGPQETQYF
cdr3_nt: TGCGCCAGCAGCCCGACTAGCGGGGGCCCCCAAGAGACCCAGTACTTC

v_call: TRBV24-1
j_call: TRBJ1-5
clone_size: .
d_call: TRBD1
cdr3_aa: CATSDGQGSNQPQHF
cdr3_nt: TGTGCCACCAGTGATGGACAGGGTAGCAATCAGCCCCAGCATTTT

v_call: TRBV5-8
j_call: TRBJ2-1
clone_size: many
d_call: .
cdr3_aa: CASSFFRGNSYNEQFF
cdr3_nt: TGTGCCAGCAGCTTTTTCCGGGGGAATTCCTACAATGAGCAGTTCTTC

v_call: TRBV5-1
j_call: TRBJ2-2
clone_size: .
d_call: .
cdr3_aa: CASSLKGNTGELFF
cdr3_nt: TGCGCCAGCAGCTTGAAGGGAAACACCGGGGAGCTGTTTTTT

v_call: TRBV12-3/TRBV12-4
j_call: TRBJ2-2
clone_size: many
d_call: TRBD1
cdr3_aa: CASVNRQGNTGELFF
cdr3_nt: TGTGCCAGCGTCAATCGACAGGGGAACACCGGGGAGCTGTTTTTT

v_call: TRBV12-3/TRBV12-4
j_call: TRBJ1-5
clone_size: many
d_call: .
cdr3_aa: CASADSNQPQHF
cdr3_nt: TGTGCCAGCGCTGATAGCAATCAGCCCCAGCATTTT

v_call: TRBV5-1
j_call: TRBJ2-3
clone_size: many
d_call: .
cdr3_aa: CASSLALGGGTDTQYF
cdr3_nt: TGCGCCAGCAGCTTGGCCCTGGGCGGGGGCACAGATACGCAGTATTTT

v_call: TRBV12-3/TRBV12-4
j_call: TRBJ1-4
clone_size: few
d_call: .
cdr3_aa: CASKVDAHNEKLFF
cdr3_nt: TGTGCCAGCAAAGTGGATGCCCATAATGAAAAACTGTTTTTT

v_call: TRBV6-6
j_call: TRBJ1-1
clone_size: .
d_call: .
cdr3_aa: CASSSTEYTEAFF
cdr3_nt: TGTGCCAGCAGTTCTACAGAGTACACTGAAGCTTTCTTT

v_call: TRBV20-1
j_call: TRBJ2-1
clone_size: once
d_call: .
cdr3_aa: CSARETPMQFF
cdr3_nt: TGCAGTGCTAGAGAAACCCCCATGCAGTTCTTC

v_call: TRBV6-7
j_call: TRBJ1-5
clone_size: .
d_call: .
cdr3_aa: CASSYYRGPQHF
cdr3_nt: TGTGCCAGCAGTTACTATCGGGGGCCCCAGCATTTT

v_call: TRBV5-5
j_call: TRBJ2-1
clone_size: many
d_call: TRBD1
cdr3_aa: CASSRLGLPWDRNNEQFF
cdr3_nt: TGTGCCAGCAGCCGACTGGGTTTGCCATGGGACAGAAACAATGAGCAGTTCTTC

v_call: TRBV10-3
j_call: TRBJ1-5
clone_size: .
d_call: TRBD1
cdr3_aa: CAIGETGGRQPQHF
cdr3_nt: TGTGCCATCGGTGAGACAGGGGGCAGGCAGCCCCAGCATTTT

v_call: TRBV5-1
j_call: TRBJ2-3
clone_size: few
d_call: TRBD1
cdr3_aa: CASSMGQGANTQYF
cdr3_nt: TGCGCCAGCAGCATGGGACAGGGGGCGAATACGCAGTATTTT

v_call: TRBV12-3/TRBV12-4
j_call: TRBJ2-4
clone_size: many
d_call: .
cdr3_aa: CASKQGRLNIQYF
cdr3_nt: TGTGCCAGTAAACAGGGGAGGTTAAACATTCAGTACTTC

v_call: TRBV11-1
j_call: TRBJ2-5
clone_size: few
d_call: TRBD1
cdr3_aa: CASSADRIKETQYF
cdr3_nt: TGTGCCAGCAGCGCGGACAGGATAAAAGAGACCCAGTACTTC

v_call: TRBV6-5
j_call: TRBJ2-1
clone_size: .
d_call: .
cdr3_aa: CASGSLRQFF
cdr3_nt: TGTGCCAGCGGTAGCCTTAGACAGTTCTTC

v_call: TRBV5-1
j_call: TRBJ2-1
clone_size: many
d_call: TRBD2
cdr3_aa: CASSLGLAGYNEQFF
cdr3_nt: TGCGCCAGCAGCTTAGGACTAGCGGGCTACAATGAGCAGTTCTTC